A selection of T cell receptor beta chains follows, all from one sample in a study of T cell responses to AZD1222 COVID-19 vaccine. The protocol was immunoSEQ multiplex PCR, while the TCRdb copy is restricted to in-frame clones and leaves out a portion. The sample holds approximately 140,000 clones; approximately 92% are singletons and the top ten take about 3.2%. This specimen was peripheral blood, taken 28 days after the second AZD1222 dose. These receptors all come from an adult who received the AZD1222 COVID-19 vaccine. The CDR3 runs from the conserved cysteine through the conserved F or W. The D gene is left open where the match is weak. Not all rows give a size; the values are once, few, many and, for expanded clones, a class.

TRBJ2-6,.,TRBV6-5,once,CASSSRGGSGANVLTF,TGTGCCAGCAGTTCCCGGGGCGGGTCTGGGGCCAACGTCCTGACTTTC
TRBJ1-1,.,TRBV12-3/TRBV12-4,.,CASSPNTNTEAFF,TGTGCCAGCAGTCCGAACACAAACACTGAAGCTTTCTTT
TRBJ2-5,.,TRBV5-1,.,CASSLGGYQETQYF,TGCGCCAGCAGCTTGGGGGGGTACCAAGAGACCCAGTACTTC
TRBJ2-2,TRBD1,TRBV27,once,CASSFSRTGMNTGELFF,TGTGCCAGCAGTTTTAGCAGGACAGGGATGAACACCGGGGAGCTGTTTTTT
TRBJ1-1,TRBD1,TRBV4-1,.,CAATGALNTEAFF,TGCGCCGCAACAGGGGCACTGAACACTGAAGCTTTCTTT
TRBJ2-1,.,TRBV6-4,.,CASSRTEYNEQFF,TGTGCCAGCAGTAGGACAGAGTACAATGAGCAGTTCTTC
TRBJ1-1,.,TRBV10-3,.,CAIREDRNTEAFF,TGTGCCATCAGAGAGGACAGGAACACTGAAGCTTTCTTT
TRBJ2-1,TRBD2,TRBV7-6,.,CASSSPPGLDNEQFF,TGTGCCAGCAGCTCACCCCCGGGACTAGACAATGAGCAGTTCTTC
TRBJ1-1,.,TRBV7-9,.,CASSPGQSEGTEAFF,TGTGCCAGCAGCCCCGGACAGAGCGAAGGCACTGAAGCTTTCTTT
TRBJ2-2,TRBD2,TRBV7-9,.,CASSGGLAGEWNGELFF,TGTGCCAGCAGCGGGGGGCTAGCGGGAGAATGGAACGGGGAGCTGTTTTTT
TRBJ1-5,TRBD1,TRBV19,many,CASTLDRGFNQPQHF,TGTGCCAGTACCCTCGACAGGGGCTTCAATCAGCCCCAGCATTTT
TRBJ2-7,TRBD1,TRBV6-2/TRBV6-3,.,CASSLLTGNLYYEQYF,TGTGCCAGCAGCCTCCTGACAGGGAATCTTTACTACGAGCAGTACTTC
TRBJ2-2,TRBD2,TRBV7-6,.,CASSFSGRGRTGELFF,TGTGCCAGCAGCTTTAGCGGGAGGGGGCGAACCGGGGAGCTGTTTTTT
TRBJ1-4,.,TRBV20-1,.,CSASVALGEKLFF,TGCAGTGCTAGTGTTGCCCTCGGTGAAAAACTGTTTTTT
TRBJ2-1,TRBD2,TRBV6-5,.,CASSYFSGSYNEQFF,TGTGCCAGCAGTTACTTTAGCGGGAGTTACAATGAGCAGTTCTTC
TRBJ1-1,.,TRBV2,.,CASSEEVMNTEAFF,TGTGCCAGCAGTGAGGAGGTGATGAACACTGAAGCTTTCTTT
TRBJ2-2,.,TRBV10-1,.,CASSRGGTGELFF,TGCGCCAGCAGCAGGGGAGGCACCGGGGAGCTGTTTTTT
TRBJ1-1,TRBD1,TRBV10-3,.,CAIGQGAPSRPEAFF,TGTGCCATCGGCCAGGGGGCCCCGTCGAGGCCTGAAGCTTTCTTT
TRBJ2-5,TRBD2,TRBV5-1,.,CASSAGLGLAAQETQYF,TGCGCCAGCAGCGCGGGTTTGGGACTAGCGGCCCAAGAGACCCAGTACTTC
TRBJ1-5,.,TRBV19,.,CASSITGKGNQPQHF,TGTGCCAGTAGTATAACGGGGAAGGGCAATCAGCCCCAGCATTTT
TRBJ2-7,TRBD2,TRBV5-4,once,CASSRTSIPYEQYF,TGTGCCAGCAGCCGGACTAGCATCCCCTACGAGCAGTACTTC
TRBJ1-6,TRBD1,TRBV19,.,CASSPGQGDSPLHF,TGTGCCAGTAGTCCGGGACAGGGTGATTCACCCCTCCACTTT
TRBJ2-7,.,TRBV21-1,.,CASSSGLAGGPRREQYF,TGTGCCAGCAGCTCAGGACTAGCGGGAGGGCCACGGCGGGAGCAGTACTTC